One TCR beta chain is described in this entry. Generated by immunoSEQ multiplex PCR, the TCRdb table keeps only in-frame clones and is missing some. This sample has under 1 million clones, with roughly 96% found just once. This specimen comes from a study of shared clonotypes between healthy human individuals. V was cut by 5 bases and J by 2 bases, with 4 bases left in between. Germline CDR1 MDHEN, CDR2 SYDVKM. This CDR3 region has 11 residues. Cells designated naive CD8 were CD45RO-negative and were positively selected for CCR7, with terminally differentiated effector memory CD45RA+ cells excluded. Those who donated were healthy HIV-negative adults, with no recent acute infections or vaccinations reported.

The sequence was collected from a man aged 25-45 years in good health. The genes are TRBV28 and TRBJ2-7, with no clear D. The source material was naive CD8+ T cells sorted from blood. The DNA for the CDR3 is TGTGCCAGCAGTGGAGCCTACGAGCAGTACTTC. As protein: CASSGAYEQYF.